A single T cell receptor beta chain is shown here with its context. Its target is unknown. The table came from immunoSEQ multiplex PCR; TCRdb's copy has only in-frame clones and leaves some out. The table lists about 95,000 clones, 67% of them singletons, with about 48% in the top ten. The data were taken from a study of shared clonotypes between healthy human individuals. Overall study: The cohort comprised a couple of women and a few men. Their ages spanned 18 to 49 years.

The CDR3 runs 12 residues. V lost 4 bases and J lost 9, with 10 bases in between. CDR1 is MNHEY, CDR2 SMNVEV, per germline (reference sequence). Notes on the study in general: A generally larger estimated richness was seen in naive subsets than in memory subsets.

The TCR comes from a man aged 30-40 years in good health. The chain couples TRBV27 to TRBJ2-1, with D unclear. The sequencing input was memory CD8+ T cells sorted from blood. Subset indicated: CD45RO+ cells pooled with CCR7-negative TemRA cells. The CDR3 spells CASSSLGGEQFF. In DNA, the CDR3 is TGTGCCAGCAGTTCCTTGGGCGGTGAGCAGTTCTTC.